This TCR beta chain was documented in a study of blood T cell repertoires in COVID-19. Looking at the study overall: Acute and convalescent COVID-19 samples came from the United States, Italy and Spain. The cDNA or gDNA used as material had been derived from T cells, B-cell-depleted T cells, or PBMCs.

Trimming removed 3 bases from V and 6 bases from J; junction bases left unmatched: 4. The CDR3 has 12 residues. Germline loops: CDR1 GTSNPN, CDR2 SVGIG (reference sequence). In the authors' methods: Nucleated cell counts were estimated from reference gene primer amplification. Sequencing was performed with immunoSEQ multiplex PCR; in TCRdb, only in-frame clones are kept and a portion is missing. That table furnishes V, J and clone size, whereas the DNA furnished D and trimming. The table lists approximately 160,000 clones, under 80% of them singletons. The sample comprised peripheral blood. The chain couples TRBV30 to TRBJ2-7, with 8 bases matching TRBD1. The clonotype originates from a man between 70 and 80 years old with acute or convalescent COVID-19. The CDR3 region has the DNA TGTGCCTGGAGCTTAACAGGGGGCGAGCAGTACTTC. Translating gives CAWSLTGGEQYF.